These 27 T cell receptor beta chains share one sample of origin, sequenced in a study of cytomegalovirus exposure and HLA in healthy donors. PCR employed 60 Vbeta and 13 Jbeta primers. TCRdb keeps only in-frame clones here, not all; method: immunoSEQ multiplex PCR. This sample has about 150,000 clones, with roughly 80% found just once. Sequenced input: PBMCs. These TCRs come from a man aged 25-40 years in good health and CMV-seropositive.

The chain recombines TRBV7-6 with TRBJ2-5; the match to TRBD1 covers 10 bases. Per germline, CDR1 SGHVS and CDR2 FNYEAQ. The ends lost 4 bases at V and 5 bases at J; junction bases unmatched: 7. CDR3 size: 15 residues. CDR3 sequence reads: CASSSDRGRWETQYF. The CDR3 DNA follows: TGTGCCAGCAGCTCCGACAGGGGGCGCTGGGAGACCCAGTACTTC.

This rearrangement joins TRBV27 to TRBJ2-5, with a possible D match to TRBD1 (6 bases). V was cut by 5 bases and J by 4 bases, with 17 bases left in between. Germline V gene data show CDR1 as MNHEY and CDR2 as SMNVEV (reference sequence). The CDR3 is made up of 15 amino acids. The CDR3 reads CASSPQGSVRETQYF. The CDR3 nucleotides are TGTGCCAGCAGTCCCCAGGGGAGCGTCAGAGAGACCCAGTACTTC.

The V and J genes are TRBV25-1 and TRBJ2-7; tentatively, D is TRBD1 (6 bases). Germline V CDR1 and CDR2: MGHDK, SYGVNS. The CDR3 runs to 14 residues. V dropped 6 bases and J dropped 2 bases, with 14 bases sitting between them. The chain's CDR3 is CASRGNRQAYEQYF. The CDR3 DNA reads as TGTGCCAGCAGGGGTAATCGACAGGCCTACGAGCAGTACTTC.

The rearrangement joins TRBV5-6 to TRBJ2-2, with D possibly being TRBD1 (5 bases). This CDR3 is built from 16 residues. Trimming removed 6 bases at V and 4 bases at J, with 19 bases between. CDR1 is SGHDT and CDR2 is YYEEEE in the germline V gene. The CDR3 region has the DNA TGTGCCAGCACCCTGGGAAGGGGCCAAGGCACCGGGGAGCTGTTTTTT. It codes for CASTLGRGQGTGELFF. The entire variable domain, with the rest obtained from reference TRBV5-6 and TRBJ2-2, is as follows: DAGVTQSPTHLIKTRGQQVTLRCSPKSGHDTVSWYQQALGQGPQFIFQYYEEEERQRGNFPDRFSGHQFPNYSSELNVNALLLGDSALYLCASTLGRGQGTGELFFGEGSRLTVL.

There are a few counts of this clone. CDR3 sequence: CASSIPGTANTGELFF. CDR3 sequence (DNA): TGTGCCAGCAGCATACCCGGGACAGCGAACACCGGGGAGCTGTTTTTT. V usage is TRBV25-1 and J usage is TRBJ2-2; 7 bases map to TRBD1. CDR1 is MGHDK and CDR2 is SYGVNS in the germline V gene. J lost 0 bases, V lost 6 bases, and 7 bases had no gene match. The CDR3 is made up of 16 amino acids.

The rearrangement links TRBV5-4 to TRBJ1-2; 7 nucleotides agree with TRBD1. J gave up 3 bases and V 4 bases, and 12 bases lay outside the gene matches. Germline loops: CDR1 SGHNT, CDR2 YYREEE (reference sequence). The CDR3 covers 16 residues. The CDR3 is CASSREPLQGDYGYTF. The CDR3 region has the DNA TGTGCCAGCAGCAGGGAGCCTTTGCAGGGGGACTATGGCTACACCTTC.

This clone appeared once. The rearrangement links TRBV9 to TRBJ2-2; D is undetermined. Germline CDR1 and CDR2: SGDLS and YYNGEE. V lost 4 bases to trimming and J lost 4 bases, with 11 bases between them. The CDR3 contains 14 residues. In DNA, the CDR3 is TGTGCCAGCAGCCCCCCGCGTGGCACCGGGGAGCTGTTTTTT. Its protein product is CASSPPRGTGELFF.

The genes are TRBV7-9 and TRBJ2-4; D ambiguous. V lost 5 bases and J 0 bases, leaving 11 bases between the germline ends. The CDR3 length is 15 residues. Germline CDR1 SEHNR, CDR2 FQNEAQ (reference sequence). CDR3 in amino acids: CASSHESVAKNIQYF. CDR3 in DNA: TGTGCCAGCAGCCATGAATCAGTAGCCAAAAACATTCAGTACTTC. The whole variable domain, filled in from reference TRBV7-9 and TRBJ2-4, reads DTGVSQNPRHKITKRGQNVTFRCDPISEHNRLYWYRQTLGQGPEFLTYFQNEAQLEKSRLLSDRFSAERPKGSFSTLEIQRTEQGDSAMYLCASSHESVAKNIQYFGAGTRLSVL.

V gene TRBV2 combines with J gene TRBJ1-5; tentative D call: TRBD1 (5 bases). This CDR3 is 15 amino acids long. Germline V CDR1 and CDR2: SNHLY, FYNNEI. The V end lost 1 base, the J end lost 4 bases, and 11 bases lay between the germline ends. The CDR3 DNA follows: TGTGCCAGCAGTGAAGGCCTCGGGGGGAATCAGCCCCAGCATTTT. Translation: CASSEGLGGNQPQHF.

This chain links TRBV6-5 with TRBJ2-2; D uncertain. CDR3 length: 12 residues. V dropped 6 bases and J dropped 5 bases, with 7 bases sitting between them. Germline CDR1 reads MNHEY; CDR2 reads SVGAGI. The CDR3 is CASSLTTGELFF. Here the CDR3 DNA reads TGTGCCAGCAGCTTAACAACCGGGGAGCTGTTTTTT.

The rearrangement uses TRBV27 and TRBJ2-7, with TRBD2 as a possible D gene (6 bases). Germline CDR1 is MNHEY and CDR2 is SMNVEV (reference sequence). V lost 0 bases to trimming and J lost 0 bases, with 15 bases between them. This CDR3 is built from 17 residues. As DNA, the CDR3 is TGTGCCAGCAGTTTATCGGTAGGGCGGGGTAGCTCCTACGAGCAGTACTTC. Its protein product is CASSLSVGRGSSYEQYF.

V gene TRBV28 combines with J gene TRBJ1-1; the D is unclear. Deletions cut 3 bases from V and 0 bases from J, with 20 bases between. CDR3 length equals 18 residues. CDR1 is MDHEN and CDR2 is SYDVKM in the germline V gene. The DNA for the CDR3 is TGTGCCAGCAGTTTTCTCCTGTTCCTTTTTTTTATGAACACTGAAGCTTTCTTT. Translation gives CASSFLLFLFFMNTEAFF.

This clone turned up a few times. The chain is built from TRBV5-6 and TRBJ2-7; no clear D. V lost 2 bases to trimming and J lost 6 bases, with 9 bases between them. CDR3 size: 12 residues. Germline CDR1 SGHDT, CDR2 YYEEEE. The CDR3 DNA is TGTGCCAGCAGCTTTCAGTCTTCCGAGCAGTACTTC. Protein product: CASSFQSSEQYF.

CDR3 loop: CATRPKREGINEQFF. Here the CDR3 DNA reads TGTGCCACCAGACCTAAGCGGGAGGGCATAAATGAGCAGTTCTTC. This chain joins TRBV15 and TRBJ2-1, with TRBD2 matching over 10 bases. The CDR3 contains 15 residues. Germline trimming cut 6 bases from V and 7 bases from J; bases unmatched to any gene: 9. Germline loops: CDR1 LNHNV, CDR2 YYDKDF (reference sequence).

The V call is TRBV4-1, the J call TRBJ1-3, with a weak D call TRBD1 (6 bases). CDR3 length: 16 residues. From germline, CDR1 is MGHRA and CDR2 YSYEKL. Trimming took 0 bases from V and 6 from J, leaving 15 bases between them. The CDR3 DNA follows: TGCGCCAGCAGCCAAGACGTGGGGGCCCCTCTAAACACCATATATTTT. It encodes CASSQDVGAPLNTIYF.

By sample fraction, this clone is large (0.1 to 1%). V gene TRBV6-1 combines with J gene TRBJ2-7; TRBD2 matches 11 bases. CDR1 is MNHNS and CDR2 is SASEGT in the germline V gene. The CDR3 spans 15 residues. After removal of 2 bases from V and 2 bases from J, the junction contained 2 bases not matched to a gene. The DNA of the CDR3 is TGTGCCAGCAGTGAAACTAGCGGGGGCGCCTACGAGCAGTACTTC. Translation gives CASSETSGGAYEQYF.

The rearrangement joins TRBV9 to TRBJ2-2; perhaps TRBD1 as D (5 bases). Trimming cost V 5 bases and J 6 bases, with 14 bases left between them. Germline CDR1 SGDLS, CDR2 YYNGEE. This CDR3 is 14 amino acids long. CDR3 sequence: CASRATQGPGELFF. CDR3 coding DNA: TGTGCCAGCAGGGCTACTCAGGGTCCCGGGGAGCTGTTTTTT.

The chain recombines TRBV19 with TRBJ1-4; 8 positions match TRBD1. CDR3 size: 19 residues. V dropped 2 bases and J dropped 2; count of bases not matched to a gene: 13. Germline-derived CDR1 and CDR2 are LNHDA and SQIVND (reference sequence). CDR3 DNA: TGTGCCAGTAGTATAACCGGGACAGGAGGACCTTCTACTAATGAAAAACTGTTTTTT. This sequence encodes CASSITGTGGPSTNEKLFF.

This chain links TRBV9 with TRBJ1-3, with 9 bases matching TRBD1. The V and J ends lost 4 bases and 1 base, in that order; junction bases with no gene match: 21. The CDR3 length is 21 residues. Germline CDR1 is SGDLS and CDR2 is YYNGEE. The CDR3 protein is CASSSSHHRGQRTRSGNTIYF. The DNA of the CDR3 is TGTGCCAGCAGCTCAAGCCATCACAGGGGGCAAAGGACTAGGTCTGGAAACACCATATATTTT.

DNA for the CDR3: TGTGCCAGCTGTAGGACAGGGGTGGAGACCCAGTACTTC. Its protein is CASCRTGVETQYF. The chain links TRBV19 to TRBJ2-5; 9 bases are a match to TRBD1. The CDR3 spans 13 residues. CDR1 LNHDA and CDR2 SQIVND come from the germline V gene (reference sequence). Unmatched junction bases numbered 7, after V lost 9 bases and J lost 5 bases.

This clone showed up just once. CDR3 DNA: TGTGCCTGGAGTGCCGACAGGGGTAATGAGCAGTTCTTC. Translation gives CAWSADRGNEQFF. The chain is built from TRBV30 and TRBJ2-1; 8 nucleotides line up with TRBD1. From germline, CDR1 is GTSNPN and CDR2 SVGIG (reference sequence). This CDR3 contains 13 residues. Losses at the gene ends were 1 base for V and 7 bases for J; bases not matched to a gene: 3.

This clone was counted only a few times. V usage is TRBV5-6 and J usage is TRBJ2-2; perhaps TRBD2 as D (5 bases). The CDR3 sequence is 15 residues long. V was trimmed by 7 bases and J by 6 bases, leaving 19 bases between them. CDR1 is SGHDT, CDR2 YYEEEE, per germline. Here the CDR3 DNA reads TGTGCCAGCGGCCGACCGGGGAACAAGGCCGGGGAGCTGTTTTTT. This gives the protein CASGRPGNKAGELFF.

This clone appeared once. V is TRBV6-5 and J is TRBJ2-5, with 8 positions matching TRBD2. The CDR3 has 13 amino acids. Germline V lookup: CDR1 MNHEY, CDR2 SVGAGI. V trimming: 6 bases; J trimming: 11 bases; junction bases outside the gene matches: 11. The CDR3, as DNA: TGTGCCAGCAGCCTATCCCCGGGGGGGGAGCAGTACTTC. Encoded protein: CASSLSPGGEQYF.

The DNA for the CDR3 is TGTGCCAGCAGCTTAGACGGGCCTAGCGGGGACCTAGCCAAAAACATTCAGTACTTC. Encoded protein: CASSLDGPSGDLAKNIQYF. The V call is TRBV11-2, the J call TRBJ2-4, with 9 bases aligning to TRBD2. Germline V gene sequence: CDR1 SGHAT, CDR2 FQNNGV. The CDR3 loop spans 19 amino acids. Losses at the gene ends were 0 bases for V and 0 bases for J; bases not matched to a gene: 9.

The chain links TRBV5-8 to TRBJ2-7, with unresolved D. CDR1 is SGHTS and CDR2 is YDEGEE in the germline V gene. Trimming removed 0 bases from V and 4 bases from J, with 8 bases in between. This CDR3 comprises 13 residues. Here the CDR3 reads CASSLDSEYEQYF. The CDR3 coding sequence is TGTGCCAGCAGCTTGGATTCGGAGTACGAGCAGTACTTC. The variable domain in full, with the rest retrieved from reference TRBV5-8 and TRBJ2-7, is EAGVTQSPTHLIKTRGQQATLRCSPISGHTSVYWYQQALGLGLQFLLWYDEGEERNRGNFPPRFSGRQFPNYSSELNVNALELEDSALYLCASSLDSEYEQYFGPGTRLTVT.

There are a few counts of this clone. The chain couples TRBV18 to TRBJ2-2; a possible D gene is TRBD1 (5 bases). The V end lost 6 bases, the J end lost 6 bases, and 14 bases lay between the germline ends. The CDR3 spans 14 residues. Germline V gene data show CDR1 as KGHSH and CDR2 as LQKENI. This CDR3 is CASSPNQGSGELFF. Written as DNA, the CDR3 is TGTGCCAGCTCTCCCAACCAGGGTTCCGGGGAGCTGTTTTTT. The whole variable domain, remainder taken from reference TRBV18 and TRBJ2-2, is NAGVMQNPRHLVRRRGQEARLRCSPMKGHSHVYWYRQLPEEGLKFMVYLQKENIIDESGMPKERFSAEFPKEGPSILRIQQVVRGDSAAYFCASSPNQGSGELFFGEGSRLTVL.

The chain recombines TRBV4-2 with TRBJ2-5; the match to TRBD1 covers 7 bases. Near its end, the DNA agrees better with TRBJ2-7, so the J call may be wrong. This CDR3 contains 15 residues. Germline loops: CDR1 LGHNA, CDR2 YNFKEQ. DNA for the CDR3: TGTGCCAGCAGCCTCCTCCGGGACAGCTCCTACGAGCAGTACTTC. This translates into CASSLLRDSSYEQYF.